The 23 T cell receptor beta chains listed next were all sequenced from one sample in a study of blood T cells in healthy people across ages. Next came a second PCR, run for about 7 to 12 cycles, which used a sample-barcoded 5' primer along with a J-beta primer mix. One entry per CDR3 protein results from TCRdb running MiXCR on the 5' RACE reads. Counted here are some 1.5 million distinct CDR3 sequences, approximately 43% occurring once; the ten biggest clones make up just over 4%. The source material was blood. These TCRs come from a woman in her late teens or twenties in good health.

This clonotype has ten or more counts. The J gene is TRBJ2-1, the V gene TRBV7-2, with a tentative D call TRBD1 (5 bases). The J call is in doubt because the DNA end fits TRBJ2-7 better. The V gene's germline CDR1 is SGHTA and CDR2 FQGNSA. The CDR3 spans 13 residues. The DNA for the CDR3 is TGTGCCAGCAGCAATTACAGGTACAATGAGCAGTACTTC. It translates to CASSNYRYNEQYF.

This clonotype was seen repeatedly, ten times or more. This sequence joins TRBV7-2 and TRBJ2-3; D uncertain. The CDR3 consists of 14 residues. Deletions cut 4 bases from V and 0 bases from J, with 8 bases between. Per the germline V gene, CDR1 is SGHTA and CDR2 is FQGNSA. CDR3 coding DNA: TGTGCCAGCAGCTCGCGCACTAGCACAGATACGCAGTATTTT. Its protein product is CASSSRTSTDTQYF.

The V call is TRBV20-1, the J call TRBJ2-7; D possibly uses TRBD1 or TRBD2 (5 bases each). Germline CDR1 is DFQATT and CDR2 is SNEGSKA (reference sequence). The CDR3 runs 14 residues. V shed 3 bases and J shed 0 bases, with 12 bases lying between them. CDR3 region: CSAREAGISYEQYF. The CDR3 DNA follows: TGCAGTGCTAGGGAGGCAGGGATCTCCTACGAGCAGTACTTC.

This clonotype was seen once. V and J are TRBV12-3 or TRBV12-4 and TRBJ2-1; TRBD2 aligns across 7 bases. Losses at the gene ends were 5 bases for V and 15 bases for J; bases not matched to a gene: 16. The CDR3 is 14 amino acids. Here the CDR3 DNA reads TGTGCCAGCAGTGCGTTGGCGGGAGAGCGTTCGGGGTTCTTC. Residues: CASSALAGERSGFF.

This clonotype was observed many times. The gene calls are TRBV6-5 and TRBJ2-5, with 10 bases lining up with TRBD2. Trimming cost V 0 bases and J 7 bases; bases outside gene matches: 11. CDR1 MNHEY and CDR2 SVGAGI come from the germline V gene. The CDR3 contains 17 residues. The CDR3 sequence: CASSYSASGGLSRTQYF. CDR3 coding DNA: TGTGCCAGCAGTTACTCCGCTAGCGGGGGACTTAGTCGGACCCAGTACTTC.

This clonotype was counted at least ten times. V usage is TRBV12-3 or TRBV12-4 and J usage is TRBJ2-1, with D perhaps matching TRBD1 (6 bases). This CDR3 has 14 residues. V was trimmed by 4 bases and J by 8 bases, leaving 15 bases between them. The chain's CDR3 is CASSSGTPRYEQFF. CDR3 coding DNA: TGTGCCAGCAGTTCCGGGACACCTAGGTATGAGCAGTTCTTC.

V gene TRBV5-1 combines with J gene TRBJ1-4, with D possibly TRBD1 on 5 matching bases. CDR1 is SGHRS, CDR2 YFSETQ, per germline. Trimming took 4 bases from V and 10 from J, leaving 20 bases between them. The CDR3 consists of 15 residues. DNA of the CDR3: TGCGCCAGCAGCGACGGGACGCAAACCATCGGAAAACTGTTTTTT. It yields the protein CASSDGTQTIGKLFF.

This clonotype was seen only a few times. The CDR3 sequence: CASSLWNGNEQYF. The DNA of the CDR3 is TGTGCCAGCAGCCTATGGAATGGCAACGAGCAGTACTTC. The rearrangement links TRBV7-2 to TRBJ2-5; no firm D call. Judging by the DNA end, TRBJ2-7 fits better; the J call may be wrong. CDR1 is SGHTA, CDR2 FQGNSA, per germline. This CDR3 comprises 13 residues.

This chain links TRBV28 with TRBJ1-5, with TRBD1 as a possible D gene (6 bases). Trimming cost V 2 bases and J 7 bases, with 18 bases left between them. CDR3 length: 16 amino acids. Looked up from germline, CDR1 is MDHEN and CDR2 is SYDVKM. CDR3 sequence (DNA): TGTGCCAGCAGTTTACGAGGGGGTAATCAGGTCCAGCCCCAGCATTTT. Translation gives CASSLRGGNQVQPQHF.

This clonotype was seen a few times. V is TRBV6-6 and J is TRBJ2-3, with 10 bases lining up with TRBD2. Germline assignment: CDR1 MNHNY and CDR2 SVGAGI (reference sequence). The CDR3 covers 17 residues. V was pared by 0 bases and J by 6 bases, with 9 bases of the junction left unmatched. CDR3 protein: CASSYSPAGGPGDTQYF. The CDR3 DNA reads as TGTGCCAGCAGTTACTCTCCAGCGGGAGGGCCGGGGGATACGCAGTATTTT.

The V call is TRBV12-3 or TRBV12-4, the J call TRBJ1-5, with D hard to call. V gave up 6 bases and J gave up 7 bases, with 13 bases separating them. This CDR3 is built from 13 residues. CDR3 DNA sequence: TGTGCCAGCAGCGCCTTTCAGGACCAGCCCCAGCATTTT. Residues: CASSAFQDQPQHF.

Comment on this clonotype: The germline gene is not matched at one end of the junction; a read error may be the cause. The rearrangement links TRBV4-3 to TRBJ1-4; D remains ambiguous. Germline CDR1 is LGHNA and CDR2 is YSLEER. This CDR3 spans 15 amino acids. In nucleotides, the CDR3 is TGCGCCAGCAGCCAAGATCCCGCAACTAAGGAAAAACTGTTTTTT. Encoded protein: CASSQDPATKEKLFF.

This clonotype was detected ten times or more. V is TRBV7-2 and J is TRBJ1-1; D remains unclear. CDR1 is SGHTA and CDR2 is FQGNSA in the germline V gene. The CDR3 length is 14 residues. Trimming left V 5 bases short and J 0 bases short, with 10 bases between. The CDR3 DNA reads TGTGCCAGCAGCCGGACGGGGATGAACACTGAAGCTTTCTTT. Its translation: CASSRTGMNTEAFF.

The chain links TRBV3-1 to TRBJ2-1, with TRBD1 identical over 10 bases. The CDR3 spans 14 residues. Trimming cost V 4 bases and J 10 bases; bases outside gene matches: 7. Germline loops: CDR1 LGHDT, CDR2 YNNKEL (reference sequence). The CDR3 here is CASSRRDRGWEQFF. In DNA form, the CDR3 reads TGTGCCAGCAGCCGTCGGGACAGGGGATGGGAGCAGTTCTTC.

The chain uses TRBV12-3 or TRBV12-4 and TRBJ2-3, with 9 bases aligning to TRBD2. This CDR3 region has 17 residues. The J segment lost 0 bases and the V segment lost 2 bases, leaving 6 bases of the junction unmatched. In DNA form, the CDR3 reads TGTGCCAGCAGTTTATCCCTGACTAGCGGTAGCACAGATACGCAGTATTTT. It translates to CASSLSLTSGSTDTQYF.

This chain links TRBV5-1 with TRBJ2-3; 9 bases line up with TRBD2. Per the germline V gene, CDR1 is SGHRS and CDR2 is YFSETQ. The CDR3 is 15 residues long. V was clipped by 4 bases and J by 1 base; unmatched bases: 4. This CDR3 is CASSPVAGGTDTQYF. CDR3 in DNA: TGCGCCAGCAGCCCAGTAGCGGGGGGCACAGATACGCAGTATTTT.

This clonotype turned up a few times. The CDR3 reads CSAEGQVEANYGYTF. The CDR3 nucleotides read TGCAGTGCTGAGGGACAGGTCGAAGCTAACTATGGCTACACCTTC. The V gene is TRBV20-1, the J gene TRBJ1-2; 8 nucleotides match TRBD1. Germline CDR1 and CDR2: DFQATT and SNEGSKA (reference sequence). This CDR3 spans 15 amino acids. V was clipped by 5 bases and J by 0 bases; unmatched bases: 8.

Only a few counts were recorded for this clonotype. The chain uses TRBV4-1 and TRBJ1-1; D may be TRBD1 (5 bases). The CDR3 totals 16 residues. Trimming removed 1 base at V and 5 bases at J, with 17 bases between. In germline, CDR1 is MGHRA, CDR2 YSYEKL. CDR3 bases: TGCGCCAGCAGCCAAGCACCGGGCAGGGTCATGACTGAAGCTTTCTTT. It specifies CASSQAPGRVMTEAFF.

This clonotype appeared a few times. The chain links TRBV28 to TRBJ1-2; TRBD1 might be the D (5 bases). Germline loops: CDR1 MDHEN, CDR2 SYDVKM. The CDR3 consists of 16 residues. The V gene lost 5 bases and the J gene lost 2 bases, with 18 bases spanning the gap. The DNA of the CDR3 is TGTGCCAGCAGTCCTTTTATTGGGGGTTGGAACTATGGCTACACCTTC. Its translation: CASSPFIGGWNYGYTF.

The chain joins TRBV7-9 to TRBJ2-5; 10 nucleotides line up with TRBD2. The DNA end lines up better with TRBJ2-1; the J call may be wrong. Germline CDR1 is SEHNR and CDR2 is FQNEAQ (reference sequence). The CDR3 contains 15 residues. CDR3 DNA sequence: TGTGCCAGCAGCTTTCTAGCGGGGGATCAAGAGACCCAGTTCTTC. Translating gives CASSFLAGDQETQFF.

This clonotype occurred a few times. This CDR3 reads CASSSRVDYNEQFF. The DNA for the CDR3 is TGCGCCAGCAGCTCGAGGGTAGACTACAATGAGCAGTTCTTC. This sequence joins TRBV5-1 and TRBJ2-1, with a weak D call TRBD2 (5 bases). The V end lost 3 bases, the J end lost 3 bases, and 10 bases lay between the germline ends. CDR1 SGHRS and CDR2 YFSETQ come from the germline V gene. The CDR3 consists of 14 residues. Full variable domain (rest looked up from reference TRBV5-1 and TRBJ2-1): KAGVTQTPRYLIKTRGQQVTLSCSPISGHRSVSWYQQTPGQGLQFLFEYFSETQRNKGNFPGRFSGRQFSNSRSEMNVSTLELGDSALYLCASSSRVDYNEQFFGPGTRLTVL.

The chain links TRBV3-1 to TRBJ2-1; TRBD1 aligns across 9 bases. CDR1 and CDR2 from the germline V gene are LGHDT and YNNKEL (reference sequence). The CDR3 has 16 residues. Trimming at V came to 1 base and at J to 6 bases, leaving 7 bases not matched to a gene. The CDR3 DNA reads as TGTGCCAGCAGCCAAGTCCCGGGGACAGGGCGCAATGAGCAGTTCTTC. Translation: CASSQVPGTGRNEQFF.

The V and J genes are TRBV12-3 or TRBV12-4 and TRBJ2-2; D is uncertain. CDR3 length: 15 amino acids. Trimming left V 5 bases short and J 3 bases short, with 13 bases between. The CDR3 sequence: CASSTTELHTGELFF. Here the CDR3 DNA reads TGTGCCAGCAGTACGACGGAGCTCCACACCGGGGAGCTGTTTTTT.